The next 12 T cell receptor beta chains were all read from a single sample in a study of beta chain features in type 1 diabetes. The study reverse transcribed the entire isolated RNA, so it sequenced expressed TCRB transcripts. Repertoires were generated with immunoSEQ multiplex PCR, while TCRdb's copy carries only in-frame clones and drops some. The table has about 450,000 clones, about an eighth seen once. Sequencing was carried out using naive CD4+ T cells from blood. These receptors were taken from a young woman in good health.

The rearrangement links TRBV7-2 to TRBJ1-1; D gene unclear. CDR3 size: 14 residues. V was trimmed by 1 base and J by 1 base, leaving 7 bases between them. Germline values: CDR1 SGHTA, CDR2 FQGNSA. CDR3: CASSLGAGNTEAFF. CDR3 DNA sequence: TGTGCCAGCAGCTTAGGGGCAGGGAACACTGAAGCTTTCTTT.

The sample holds a few counts of this clone. The chain uses TRBV7-9 and TRBJ1-1; D ambiguous. The germline V gene encodes CDR1 SEHNR and CDR2 FQNEAQ (reference sequence). This CDR3 contains 15 residues. Trimming took 5 bases from V and 3 from J, leaving 16 bases between them. The CDR3 sequence: CASSPGIGLHTEAFF. In DNA, the CDR3 is TGTGCCAGCAGCCCGGGCATCGGATTACACACTGAAGCTTTCTTT.

This clone appeared a few times. V is TRBV5-1 and J is TRBJ1-2, with TRBD1 identical over 7 bases. Germline V gene data show CDR1 as SGHRS and CDR2 as YFSETQ. This CDR3 comprises 14 residues. V shed 4 bases and J 4 bases; nucleotides not matched to a gene: 7. CDR3 DNA: TGCGCCAGCAGCGATCCGGGACAGAGCTATGGCTACACCTTC. The encoded protein is CASSDPGQSYGYTF.

In its sample, this clone was seen a few times. The CDR3 protein is CASSLDGTGYYGYTF. CDR3 DNA sequence: TGTGCCAGCAGCTTGGACGGGACAGGGTACTATGGCTACACCTTC. The gene calls are TRBV7-2 and TRBJ1-2; the match to TRBD1 covers 9 bases. The CDR3 has 15 amino acids. The ends lost 3 bases at V and 3 bases at J; junction bases unmatched: 5. Germline V gene lookup returns CDR1 SGHTA and CDR2 FQGNSA.

There are a few counts of this clone. The CDR3 nucleotides read TGTGCCAGCAGTGAAAGGGGTGACACTGAAGCTTTCTTT. This translates into CASSERGDTEAFF. V usage is TRBV6-4 and J usage is TRBJ1-1; TRBD1 might be the D (5 bases). V gave up 3 bases and J gave up 3 bases, with 8 bases separating them. The germline CDR1 and CDR2 sequences are MRHNA and SNTAGT. The CDR3 length is 13 residues.

This sequence joins TRBV15 and TRBJ2-2; TRBD2 agrees at 9 bases. This CDR3 comprises 17 residues. Germline CDR1 is LNHNV and CDR2 is YYDKDF (reference sequence). With V trimmed by 1 base and J by 4 bases, 7 bases remained unmatched. The CDR3 DNA is TGTGCCACCAGCAGAGTATTGGGGACTAGCTCCACCGGGGAGCTGTTTTTT. As protein: CATSRVLGTSSTGELFF.

This clone showed up just a few times. The chain is built from TRBV5-4 and TRBJ2-3; TRBD2 matches at 10 bases. Germline V lookup: CDR1 SGHNT, CDR2 YYREEE (reference sequence). The V gene end was trimmed by 0 bases and the J gene end by 4 bases; junction bases not matched to a gene: 8. The length of the CDR3 is 17 residues. The DNA of the CDR3 is TGTGCCAGCAGCTTGGGATCGCCTAGCGGGAGCCCAGATACGCAGTATTTT. This encodes CASSLGSPSGSPDTQYF.

This clone has more than one count but fewer than ten. The chain has TRBV30 and TRBJ2-5; D remains ambiguous. Per germline, CDR1 GTSNPN and CDR2 SVGIG (reference sequence). Trimming removed 0 bases at V and 7 bases at J, with 18 bases between. The CDR3 runs 15 residues. The CDR3 is CAWSVAAAVLGTQYF. In nucleotides, the CDR3 is TGTGCCTGGAGTGTAGCTGCGGCCGTATTAGGGACCCAGTACTTC.

J is TRBJ1-2 and V is TRBV28; D gene unclear. Per germline, CDR1 MDHEN and CDR2 SYDVKM. The CDR3 runs 12 residues. V gave up 3 bases and J gave up 3 bases, with 5 bases separating them. The CDR3 DNA follows: TGTGCCAGCAGTTTCAACGACTATGGCTACACCTTC. It encodes CASSFNDYGYTF.

This clone was counted between two and nine times. The chain couples TRBV7-2 to TRBJ2-1, with 16 positions matching TRBD2. V shed 3 bases and J 9 bases; nucleotides not matched to a gene: 8. Germline V lookup: CDR1 SGHTA, CDR2 FQGNSA. CDR3 size: 17 residues. CDR3 nucleotides: TGTGCCAGCAGCTTTACCGGGACTAGCGGGAGGGCCGGTGAGCAGTTCTTC. Its translation: CASSFTGTSGRAGEQFF.

The V call is TRBV4-2, the J call TRBJ2-7; D uncertain. This CDR3 has 16 residues. CDR1 LGHNA and CDR2 YNFKEQ come from the germline V gene. The V gene lost 0 bases and the J gene lost 2 bases, with 14 bases spanning the gap. Here the CDR3 reads CASSQDIVSLAYEQYF. The CDR3 nucleotides are TGTGCCAGCAGCCAAGATATAGTTAGTTTGGCCTACGAGCAGTACTTC.

This chain connects TRBV7-3 to TRBJ2-1; no reliable D call. Germline V CDR1 and CDR2: SGHTA, FQGTGA. Trimming took 1 base from V and 2 from J, leaving 9 bases between them. The CDR3 runs to 15 residues. CDR3 sequence: CASSLMLVTYNEQFF. The DNA of the CDR3 is TGTGCCAGCAGCTTAATGTTGGTGACCTACAATGAGCAGTTCTTC.